This is a list of T cell receptor beta chains from one sample in a study of T cells in Graves' hyperthyroidism and ophthalmopathy. From the multiplex PCR reads, TCRdb called clonotypes with MiXCR, one entry per CDR3 protein. The table has 250,000 to 300,000 distinct CDR3 sequences, 10% to 15% seen once. Sequencing was carried out using blood. Receptors were obtained from a woman aged 25 to 39 with Graves' hyperthyroidism that later progressed to Graves' ophthalmopathy. CDR3s include the opening cysteine and the closing phenylalanine or tryptophan. Fields, in order: clone size, V gene, D gene, J gene, CDR3 DNA, CDR3 protein. A D gene is named only where the DNA matches it firmly. Clone size, where shown, is once, few, many, or a class for clones that have expanded.

.	TRBV19	.	TRBJ1-5	TGTGCCAGTAGTATTCGGGGGAACCAGCCCCAGCATTTT	CASSIRGNQPQHF
many	TRBV2	TRBD2	TRBJ2-1	TGTGCCAGCAGCGGACTAGCGGGAGGAACGAATGAGCAGTTCTTC	CASSGLAGGTNEQFF
.	TRBV7-6	TRBD1	TRBJ2-1	TGTGCCAGCAGCTATGGGACAGGTATCAATGAGCAGTTCTTC	CASSYGTGINEQFF
many	TRBV20-1	.	TRBJ1-5	TGCAGTGCTAGTCTTCTAGGGTATAGCAATCAGCCCCAGCATTTT	CSASLLGYSNQPQHF
many	TRBV6-2/TRBV6-3	.	TRBJ1-5	TGTGCCAGCAGTTCCGGGGCCTTTGGAGTCGGAAATCAGCCCCAGCATTTT	CASSSGAFGVGNQPQHF
many	TRBV30	.	TRBJ2-2	TGTGCCTGGAGTGTAGAACAGGATTACACCGGGGAGCTGTTTTTT	CAWSVEQDYTGELFF
many	TRBV7-6	TRBD2	TRBJ2-1	TGTGCCAGCAGCCCGACTAGCGGGACAGTCAATGAGCAGTTCTTC	CASSPTSGTVNEQFF
many	TRBV7-2	.	TRBJ2-5	TGTGCCAGCAGCTTAGCGCGAGGGGCGACCCAGTACTTC	CASSLARGATQYF
many	TRBV7-2	.	TRBJ2-3	TGTGCCAGCAGCCACCACCCCCCAGATACGCAGTATTTT	CASSHHPPDTQYF
.	TRBV27	.	TRBJ2-1	TGTGCCACCAGTTTTAGTACAAGCTCCTACAATGAGCAGTTCTTC	CATSFSTSSYNEQFF
few	TRBV7-9	.	TRBJ2-1	TGTGCCAGCAGCCCCCCGGGTGTAGCCGGTCCCGGGCATGAGCAGTTCTTC	CASSPPGVAGPGHEQFF
few	TRBV7-9	.	TRBJ2-7	TGTGCCAGCAGCATATCAGGAGGCTACGAGCAGTACTTC	CASSISGGYEQYF
many	TRBV3-1	TRBD2	TRBJ2-7	TGTGCCAGCAGCCGTGGTTCTTCCGGGACTAGCAGCTACGAGCAGTACTTC	CASSRGSSGTSSYEQYF
.	TRBV10-1	.	TRBJ1-3	TGCGCCAGCAGTGAAGGGGCAGGGCCCGGAAACACCATATATTTT	CASSEGAGPGNTIYF
.	TRBV19	TRBD2	TRBJ2-7	TGTGCCAGTAGTAGCGGAGCGGGAGGTTTGTACGAGCAGTACTTC	CASSSGAGGLYEQYF
many	TRBV4-2	.	TRBJ2-2	TGTGCCAGCAGCCAAGCTTTGGGGGGCACCGGGGAGCTGTTTTTT	CASSQALGGTGELFF
many	TRBV6-2/TRBV6-3	.	TRBJ2-2	TGTGCCAGCAGCATAGCAAGGAGTACGAACACCGGGGAGCTGTTTTTT	CASSIARSTNTGELFF
many	TRBV30	TRBD1	TRBJ1-2	TGTGCCTGTCGGGACAGTGGGCGCTACACCTTC	CACRDSGRYTF
many	TRBV30	.	TRBJ2-5	TGTGCCTGGAGTGCGGACAGCCAAGAGACCCAGTACTTC	CAWSADSQETQYF
many	TRBV7-2	.	TRBJ1-2	TGTGCCAGCAGCCCAAAGAGGAACCGGGACATTACTAACTATGGCTACACCTTC	CASSPKRNRDITNYGYTF
many	TRBV30	TRBD1	TRBJ2-7	TGTGCCTGGAGTTCCGCCGGGACAGGGTACGAGCAGTACTTC	CAWSSAGTGYEQYF
many	TRBV3-1	.	TRBJ2-1	TGTGCCAGCAGCCAAGGCAACATGCTCTCCTATGAGCAGTTCTTC	CASSQGNMLSYEQFF
many	TRBV28	TRBD1	TRBJ2-7	TGTGCCAGCAGGCCGGACAGGGTCAACGAGCAGTACTTC	CASRPDRVNEQYF
.	TRBV27	.	TRBJ2-7	TGTGCCAGCAGTTTGAATTGGGGTTACGAGCAGTACTTC	CASSLNWGYEQYF
many	TRBV6-1	.	TRBJ2-4	TGTGCCAGCAGTGACGCGGCCTGGGGAGCCAAAAACATTCAGTACTTC	CASSDAAWGAKNIQYF
many	TRBV19	TRBD1	TRBJ1-2	TGTGCCAGTAGTGTCTCCGGGACAGGGATCCCCTATGGCTACACCTTC	CASSVSGTGIPYGYTF
.	TRBV5-6	.	TRBJ2-5	TGTGCCAGCAGCTTGGAGGGGGGGCGGGAGACCCAGTACTTC	CASSLEGGRETQYF